Presented here are 6 T cell receptor beta chains from one specimen sequenced in a study of blood T cell repertoires in COVID-19. Clones were sequenced by immunoSEQ multiplex PCR, and TCRdb holds only the in-frame ones, with some missing. The table records roughly 180,000 clones, roughly four fifths of them present only once. The sequenced sample was peripheral blood. The receptors derive from a human donor in a cohort sampled during active COVID-19.

This chain links TRBV6-6 with TRBJ2-2, with D perhaps matching TRBD2 (6 bases). This CDR3 contains 16 residues. The V gene's germline CDR1 is MNHNY and CDR2 SVGAGI (reference sequence). V dropped 0 bases and J dropped 1 base, with 9 bases sitting between them. DNA of the CDR3: TGTGCCAGCAGTTACTCTGGGGGGTGGAACACCGGGGAGCTGTTTTTT. Translating gives CASSYSGGWNTGELFF.

J is TRBJ2-1 and V is TRBV25-1; D is ambiguous. This CDR3 is built from 13 residues. Looked up from germline, CDR1 is MGHDK and CDR2 is SYGVNS. Trimming took off 3 bases at V and 3 bases at J, with 6 bases between the two ends. Here the CDR3 reads CASSDRLYNEQFF. DNA for the CDR3: TGTGCCAGCAGTGACAGGCTCTACAATGAGCAGTTCTTC. Filled out from reference TRBV25-1 and TRBJ2-1, the complete variable domain reads EADIYQTPRYLVIGTGKKITLECSQTMGHDKMYWYQQDPGMELHLIHYSYGVNSTEKGDLSSESTVSRIRTEHFPLTLESARPSHTSQYLCASSDRLYNEQFFGPGTRLTVL.

In this sample, this clone turned up a few times. The chain uses TRBV6-5 and TRBJ2-5; D unresolved. Germline CDR1 and CDR2: MNHEY and SVGAGI. This CDR3 is 13 amino acids long. V was clipped by 6 bases and J by 2 bases, with 10 bases between them. Here the CDR3 DNA reads TGTGCCAGCAGCCGCCTCGAGCAAGAGACCCAGTACTTC. Translating gives CASSRLEQETQYF.

The chain joins TRBV7-8 to TRBJ1-5; tentative D call: TRBD1 (5 bases). Trimming left V 5 bases short and J 4 bases short, with 9 bases between. CDR3 length: 13 residues. In germline, CDR1 is SGHVS, CDR2 FQNEAQ. CDR3 sequence reads: CASSPPGNQPQHF. The CDR3 nucleotides are TGTGCCAGCAGCCCCCCAGGGAATCAGCCCCAGCATTTT.

The rearrangement uses TRBV6-5 and TRBJ2-2; 9 bases map to TRBD1. V lost 8 bases, J lost 3 bases, and 7 bases stayed unmatched. Looked up from germline, CDR1 is MNHEY and CDR2 is SVGAGI. This CDR3 is 15 amino acids long. The CDR3 here is CASERTGVYTGELFF. CDR3 bases: TGTGCCAGCGAAAGGACAGGGGTATACACCGGGGAGCTGTTTTTT.

The V and J genes are TRBV19 and TRBJ1-5; 7 bases align to TRBD1. Germline V gives CDR1 LNHDA, CDR2 SQIVND (reference sequence). The CDR3 length is 14 residues. Losses at the gene ends were 1 base for V and 11 bases for J; bases not matched to a gene: 8. The DNA of the CDR3 is TGTGCCAGTAGTATAGGACAGGGCTTGGTGGCCCAGCATTTT. This translates into CASSIGQGLVAQHF.